This record concerns one T cell receptor beta chain sequence. From germline, CDR1 is MNHEY and CDR2 SMNVEV (reference sequence). CDR3 length equals 14 residues. V shed 6 bases and J shed 5 bases, with 16 bases lying between them. This sample stems from a study of blood T cell repertoires in COVID-19. As for the study in general: Samples of COVID-19 (acute and convalescent) were obtained from the United States, Italy and Spain. Sources were T cells, B-cell-depleted T cells, or PBMCs; the material itself was cDNA or gDNA.

Methods used by the authors: Reference gene primer amplification in the assay estimated nucleated cell counts. Clones were read by immunoSEQ multiplex PCR, and TCRdb kept only the in-frame ones, dropping some. The V and J calls and clone size come from that table; D and trimming were worked out from the DNA. The sample lists roughly 200,000 clones; 80% to 90% were seen once. Self-reported history from a screening survey and questionnaire set each donor's cohort. The sequencing input was PBMCs or T cells enriched from blood (not recorded which). V usage is TRBV27 and J usage is TRBJ1-1, with a tentative D call TRBD1 (6 bases). The receptor was isolated from a woman aged 40 to 50 with acute COVID-19. CDR3 amino acids: CASSYRVSRTEAFF. The CDR3 bases are TGTGCCAGCAGCTACAGGGTCTCGAGAACTGAAGCTTTCTTT.